The T cell receptor beta chain under discussion was sequenced for a study of human T cells and chemical hapten exposure. Findings and caveats of the study: Expanded TCR counts at PT1 were positively correlated with the patch test score.

This clonotype was seen many times. Its antigen is currently unknown. TCRdb redid the calling of the RACE reads with MiXCR, one entry per CDR3 protein. The sample records 300,000 to 400,000 distinct CDR3 sequences, 5.1% being singletons. The time point denotes: pre-sensitization, week 0. Regarding treatment: therapeutic diphenylcyclopropenone sensitization with weekly scalp DPC. CDR1 and CDR2 from the germline V gene are LGHDT and YNNKEL (reference sequence). V was cut by 1 base and J by 6 bases, with 17 bases left in between. The CDR3 is 16 residues long. This sequence was found in a woman aged 50 to 65 with alopecia areata. Some clones in this sample may be carry-over from other donors' samples. Source: whole blood, taken in connection with sensitization to the hapten diphenylcyclopropenone (DPC). The J gene is TRBJ2-3, the V gene TRBV3-1; D unclear. CDR3 sequence: CASSQAWQQPRDTQYF. DNA of the CDR3: TGTGCCAGCAGCCAAGCATGGCAGCAGCCGAGGGATACGCAGTATTTT.